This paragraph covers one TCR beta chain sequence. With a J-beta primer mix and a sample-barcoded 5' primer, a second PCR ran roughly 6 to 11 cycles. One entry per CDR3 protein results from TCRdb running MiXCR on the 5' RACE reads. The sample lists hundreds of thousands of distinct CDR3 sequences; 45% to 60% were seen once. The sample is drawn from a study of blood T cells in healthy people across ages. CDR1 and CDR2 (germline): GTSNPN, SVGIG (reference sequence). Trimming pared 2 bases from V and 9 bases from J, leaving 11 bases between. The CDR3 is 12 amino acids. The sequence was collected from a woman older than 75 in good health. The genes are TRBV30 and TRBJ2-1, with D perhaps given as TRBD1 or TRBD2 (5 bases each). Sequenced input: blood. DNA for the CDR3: TGTGCCTGGAGTCTATGGGGGAGTGAGCAGTTCTTC. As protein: CAWSLWGSEQFF.